These 17 T cell receptor beta chains came from one sample sequenced in a study of T-cell memory formation after mild COVID-19. TCRdb re-analysed the 5' RACE reads in MiXCR, keeping a single row per CDR3 protein. The sample has some 150,000 distinct CDR3 sequences; about 25% are singletons. The sample consisted of PBMCs or a T cell subset sorted from them (not recorded which). These receptors all stem from an adult woman who had mild COVID-19 (a few samples of this study predate the infection). Cell type and time point are not known.

The V gene is TRBV3-1, the J gene TRBJ1-1; D gene uncertain. This CDR3 region has 14 residues. V lost 1 base and J 6 bases, leaving 12 bases between the germline ends. The germline CDR1 and CDR2 sequences are LGHDT and YNNKEL (reference sequence). The chain's CDR3 is CASSQVQGLPEAFF. As DNA, the CDR3 is TGTGCCAGCAGCCAAGTACAAGGACTCCCTGAAGCTTTCTTT.

This clonotype has only a few counts. The chain links TRBV12-3 or TRBV12-4 to TRBJ2-3; possibly TRBD2 for D (6 bases). The CDR3 is made up of 15 amino acids. Trimming shortened V by 5 bases and J by 0 bases, and 12 bases separated the two germline ends. The CDR3 region is CASSPVGGSTDTQYF. As DNA, the CDR3 is TGTGCCAGCAGTCCGGTCGGGGGTAGCACAGATACGCAGTATTTT.

The CDR3 is CSVVRVETGELFF. In DNA, the CDR3 is TGCAGCGTTGTAAGGGTGGAGACCGGGGAGCTGTTTTTT. The chain joins TRBV29-1 to TRBJ2-2; D is unclear. V gave up 4 bases and J gave up 5 bases, with 11 bases separating them. This CDR3 comprises 13 residues. Germline CDR1 is SQVTM and CDR2 is ANQGSEA.

The chain carries TRBV20-1 and TRBJ2-4; 13 positions match TRBD2. V lost 5 bases and J lost 0; bases outside the gene matches: 7. Germline V gives CDR1 DFQATT, CDR2 SNEGSKA (reference sequence). CDR3 length: 17 amino acids. The chain's CDR3 is CSASGTSGTLAKNIQYF. The CDR3 DNA reads TGCAGTGCTTCCGGGACTAGCGGGACTCTAGCCAAAAACATTCAGTACTTC.

The sample holds a few counts of this clonotype. The CDR3 DNA reads TGCAGCGTTGAGGATGAGCAGTTCTTC. Encoded protein: CSVEDEQFF. The V gene is TRBV29-1, the J gene TRBJ2-1; D gene ambiguous. This CDR3 has 9 amino acids. Deletions cut 3 bases from V and 8 bases from J, with 2 bases between. Looked up from germline, CDR1 is SQVTM and CDR2 is ANQGSEA.

The V call is TRBV19, the J call TRBJ1-1, with a tentative D call TRBD1 (6 bases). This CDR3 has 13 amino acids. V dropped 4 bases and J dropped 6 bases, with 12 bases sitting between them. CDR1 is LNHDA and CDR2 is SQIVND in the germline V gene (reference sequence). The CDR3 nucleotides are TGTGCCAGTAGTACACAGGGTCTCCCTGAAGCTTTCTTT. Protein sequence: CASSTQGLPEAFF.

This clonotype has only a few counts. The genes are TRBV7-6 and TRBJ2-3; TRBD1 matches at 10 bases. Germline lookup yields CDR1 SGHVS and CDR2 FNYEAQ. There are 16 residues in the CDR3. The V and J ends lost 1 base and 4 bases, in that order; junction bases with no gene match: 5. For the CDR3, the DNA is TGTGCCAGCAGCTTAGAAGGGGACAGGGGTTCAGATACGCAGTATTTT. Translating it yields CASSLEGDRGSDTQYF.

The rearrangement links TRBV25-1 to TRBJ2-5; D gene ambiguous. CDR3 length: 13 residues. Looked up from germline, CDR1 is MGHDK and CDR2 is SYGVNS. Trimming took off 5 bases at V and 0 bases at J, with 7 bases between the two ends. CDR3 protein: CASSTIDQETQYF. For the CDR3, the DNA is TGTGCCAGCAGTACTATCGACCAAGAGACCCAGTACTTC.

In this sample, this clonotype turned up a few times. The chain recombines TRBV24-1 with TRBJ1-2, with 9 bases identical to TRBD1. V dropped 4 bases and J dropped 4; count of bases not matched to a gene: 12. Germline assignment: CDR1 KGHDR and CDR2 SFDVKD. The CDR3 is made up of 17 amino acids. Here the CDR3 DNA reads TGTGCCACCAGTGACCGGGACAGGGACTTTAGTGGCTATGGCTACACCTTC. Protein: CATSDRDRDFSGYGYTF.

The chain links TRBV6-6 to TRBJ2-1; TRBD1 might be the D (5 bases). Germline V gene sequence: CDR1 MNHNY, CDR2 SVGAGI (reference sequence). The CDR3 has 13 amino acids. The V end was cut by 5 bases, the J end by 6 bases, with 11 bases between. The CDR3 nucleotides are TGTGCCAGCAGTACAGGAACAGTCAATGAGCAGTTCTTC. Its translation: CASSTGTVNEQFF.

The rearrangement joins TRBV7-6 to TRBJ2-4, with D possibly being TRBD2 (7 bases). The CDR3 runs 17 residues. CDR1 and CDR2 from the germline V gene are SGHVS and FNYEAQ. Trimming left V 5 bases short and J 9 bases short, with 26 bases between. The CDR3, as DNA: TGTGCCAGCAGCGAAGGCAGCGGGACACCCTTAGAGAGCATTCAGTACTTC. This codes for CASSEGSGTPLESIQYF. The whole variable domain, filled in from reference TRBV7-6 and TRBJ2-4, reads GAGVSQSPRYKVTKRGQDVALRCDPISGHVSLYWYRQALGQGPEFLTYFNYEAQQDKSGLPNDRFSAERPEGSISTLTIQRTEQRDSAMYRCASSEGSGTPLESIQYFGAGTRLSVL.

In its sample, this clonotype was seen a few times. V and J are TRBV4-1 and TRBJ2-3; D is unresolved. The CDR3 loop spans 16 amino acids. V shed 1 base and J shed 5 bases, with 16 bases lying between them. The V gene's germline CDR1 is MGHRA and CDR2 YSYEKL. The CDR3: CASSQVGPLGLDTQYF. DNA for the CDR3: TGCGCCAGCAGCCAAGTCGGACCCCTGGGCCTAGATACGCAGTATTTT.

The genes are TRBV29-1 and TRBJ2-4; D is unresolved. The germline gives CDR1 SQVTM, CDR2 ANQGSEA. The CDR3 spans 13 residues. The V and J ends lost 1 base and 5 bases respectively, with 9 bases between them. The DNA of the CDR3 is TGCAGCGTTGAAGGGCAGGACGAAAACATTCAGTACTTC. Amino acid sequence: CSVEGQDENIQYF.

This clonotype has more than one count but fewer than ten. The rearrangement uses TRBV7-9 and TRBJ2-2, with 8 bases matching TRBD2. CDR3 length: 15 amino acids. Germline values: CDR1 SEHNR, CDR2 FQNEAQ (reference sequence). With 7 bases clipped from V and 3 bases from J, the junction kept 7 bases outside the gene matches. CDR3 sequence: CASNGHGGDTGELFF. The CDR3 nucleotides read TGTGCCAGCAACGGACACGGGGGGGACACCGGGGAGCTGTTTTTT.

This sequence joins TRBV4-3 and TRBJ2-1; 8 positions agree with TRBD2. CDR1 LGHNA and CDR2 YSLEER come from the germline V gene. V lost 0 bases and J lost 8; bases outside the gene matches: 6. The CDR3 is made up of 15 amino acids. Here the CDR3 reads CASSQDRAGADEQFF. The CDR3, as DNA: TGCGCCAGCAGCCAAGACCGAGCGGGAGCTGATGAGCAGTTCTTC.

This clonotype was observed a handful of times. V is TRBV29-1 and J is TRBJ2-1; D is tentatively TRBD1 or TRBD2 (5 bases each). This CDR3 spans 13 amino acids. V was shortened by 8 bases and J by 6 bases, with 17 bases between the two germline ends. Germline loops: CDR1 SQVTM, CDR2 ANQGSEA. The CDR3 sequence: CSLRTPGSNEQFF. The CDR3 DNA reads TGCAGCTTGCGGACCCCAGGGAGCAATGAGCAGTTCTTC.

This chain uses TRBV19 with TRBJ2-2; TRBD1 aligns across 12 bases. With 7 bases clipped from V and 7 bases from J, the junction kept 13 bases outside the gene matches. Germline V gene lookup returns CDR1 LNHDA and CDR2 SQIVND (reference sequence). CDR3 length equals 17 residues. In nucleotides, the CDR3 is TGTGCCAGTACCCCACTAATCGGGACAGGGGGCGTCGGGGAGCTGTTTTTT. It encodes CASTPLIGTGGVGELFF.